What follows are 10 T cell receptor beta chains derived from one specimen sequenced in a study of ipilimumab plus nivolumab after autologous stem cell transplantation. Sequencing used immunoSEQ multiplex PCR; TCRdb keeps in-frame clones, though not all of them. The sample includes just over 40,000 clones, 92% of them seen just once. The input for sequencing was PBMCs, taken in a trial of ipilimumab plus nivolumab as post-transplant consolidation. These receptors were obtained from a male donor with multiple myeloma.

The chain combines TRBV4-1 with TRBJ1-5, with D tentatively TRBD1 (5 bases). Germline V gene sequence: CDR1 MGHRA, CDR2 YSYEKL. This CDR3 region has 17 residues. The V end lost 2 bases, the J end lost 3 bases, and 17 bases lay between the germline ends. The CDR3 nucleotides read TGCGCCAGCAGCCAAACGCAGTGGGGGGACTCCAATCAGCCCCAGCATTTT. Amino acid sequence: CASSQTQWGDSNQPQHF.

This CDR3 reads CASSNHRGVGTEAFF. The CDR3 DNA sequence: TGCGCCAGCAGCAATCACAGGGGCGTAGGGACTGAAGCTTTCTTT. The chain combines TRBV4-3 with TRBJ1-1; 7 bases are shared with TRBD1. CDR3 length: 15 amino acids. Germline V gives CDR1 LGHNA, CDR2 YSLEER. With V trimmed by 5 bases and J by 5 bases, 11 bases remained unmatched.

CDR3: CASSLIGLQETQYF. The CDR3 DNA is TGTGCCAGCAGTTTGATCGGCCTCCAAGAGACCCAGTACTTC. The chain joins TRBV27 to TRBJ2-5, with no clear D. This CDR3 has 14 residues. V was trimmed by 3 bases and J by 1 base, leaving 9 bases between them. Germline V lookup: CDR1 MNHEY, CDR2 SMNVEV (reference sequence).

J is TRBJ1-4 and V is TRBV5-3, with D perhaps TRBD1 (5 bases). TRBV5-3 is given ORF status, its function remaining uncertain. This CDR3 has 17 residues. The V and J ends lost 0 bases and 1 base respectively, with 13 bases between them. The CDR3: CARSLAERDQTNEKLFF. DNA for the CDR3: TGTGCCAGAAGCTTGGCCGAGCGGGACCAAACTAATGAAAAACTGTTTTTT.

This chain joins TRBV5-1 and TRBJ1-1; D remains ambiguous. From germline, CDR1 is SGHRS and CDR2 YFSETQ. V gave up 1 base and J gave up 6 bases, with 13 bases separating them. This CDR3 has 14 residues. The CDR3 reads CASSLPTGRPEAFF. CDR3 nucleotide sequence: TGCGCCAGCAGCTTGCCGACTGGTAGGCCTGAAGCTTTCTTT.

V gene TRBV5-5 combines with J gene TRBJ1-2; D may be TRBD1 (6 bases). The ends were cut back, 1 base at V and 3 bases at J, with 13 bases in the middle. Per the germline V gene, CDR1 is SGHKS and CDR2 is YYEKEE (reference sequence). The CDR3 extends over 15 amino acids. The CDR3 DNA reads TGTGCCAGCAGCTTGTTGGGCAGGGGAGACTATGGCTACACCTTC. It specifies CASSLLGRGDYGYTF.

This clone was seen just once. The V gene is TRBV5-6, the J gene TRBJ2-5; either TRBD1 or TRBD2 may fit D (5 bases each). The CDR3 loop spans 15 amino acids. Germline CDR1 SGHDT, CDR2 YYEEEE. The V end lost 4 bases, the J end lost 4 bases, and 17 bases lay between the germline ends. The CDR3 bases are TGTGCCAGCAGCCTTCCCGGTTGGGGACGAGAGACCCAGTACTTC. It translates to CASSLPGWGRETQYF.

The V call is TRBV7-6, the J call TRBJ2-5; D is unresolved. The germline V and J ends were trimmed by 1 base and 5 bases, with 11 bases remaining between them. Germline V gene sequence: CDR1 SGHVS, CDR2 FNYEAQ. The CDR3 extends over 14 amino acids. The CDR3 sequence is CASSLVLQRETQYF. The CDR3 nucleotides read TGTGCCAGCAGCTTAGTCCTCCAGAGGGAGACCCAGTACTTC.

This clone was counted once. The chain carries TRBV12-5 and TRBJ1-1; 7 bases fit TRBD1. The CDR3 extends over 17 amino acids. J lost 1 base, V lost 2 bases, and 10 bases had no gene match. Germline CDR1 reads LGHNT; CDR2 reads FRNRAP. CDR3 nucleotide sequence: TGTGCTAGTGGTTTGAGTAGGGGGCTTGGATGGAACACTGAAGCTTTCTTT. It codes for CASGLSRGLGWNTEAFF. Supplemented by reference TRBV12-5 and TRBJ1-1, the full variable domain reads DARVTQTPRHKVTEMGQEVTMRCQPILGHNTVFWYRQTMMQGLELLAYFRNRAPLDDSGMPKDRFSAEMPDATLATLKIQPSEPRDSAVYFCASGLSRGLGWNTEAFFGQGTRLTVV.

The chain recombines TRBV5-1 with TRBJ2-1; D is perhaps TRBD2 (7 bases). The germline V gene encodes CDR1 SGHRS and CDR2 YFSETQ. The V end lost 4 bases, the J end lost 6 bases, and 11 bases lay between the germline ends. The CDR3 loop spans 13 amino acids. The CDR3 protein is CASSRGASNEQFF. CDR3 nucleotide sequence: TGCGCCAGCAGCCGGGGGGCCTCCAATGAGCAGTTCTTC. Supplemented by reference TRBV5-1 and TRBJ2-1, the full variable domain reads KAGVTQTPRYLIKTRGQQVTLSCSPISGHRSVSWYQQTPGQGLQFLFEYFSETQRNKGNFPGRFSGRQFSNSRSEMNVSTLELGDSALYLCASSRGASNEQFFGPGTRLTVL.